The 21 T cell receptor beta chains below come from one sample, sequenced in a study of chemoradiotherapy in HPV16-positive cancers. TCRdb's table, derived via immunoSEQ multiplex PCR, lists solely in-frame clones and lacks some. The sample includes 12,000 or so clones, nearly 90% of them seen just once. Sampling was conducted from a patient who underwent chemoradiotherapy. The receptor source for this set is a human donor with HPV-associated anogenital cancer.

The CDR3, as DNA: TGTGCCAGCAGCCGGACAGGGGTGGGGGATGGCTACACCTTC. Its protein product is CASSRTGVGDGYTF. The V and J genes are TRBV5-6 and TRBJ1-2; 9 positions agree with TRBD1. Germline V lookup: CDR1 SGHDT, CDR2 YYEEEE. There are 14 residues in the CDR3. J was trimmed by 6 bases and V by 4 bases; bases with no gene match: 7. Looking up the rest from reference TRBV5-6 and TRBJ1-2 gives the full variable domain: DAGVTQSPTHLIKTRGQQVTLRCSPKSGHDTVSWYQQALGQGPQFIFQYYEEEERQRGNFPDRFSGHQFPNYSSELNVNALLLGDSALYLCASSRTGVGDGYTFGSGTRLTVV.

The chain combines TRBV7-9 with TRBJ2-2, with D unclear. This CDR3 contains 16 residues. Trimming took off 5 bases at V and 1 base at J, with 14 bases between the two ends. Germline assignment: CDR1 SEHNR and CDR2 FQNEAQ (reference sequence). CDR3 amino acids: CASSPIGRVNTGELFF. CDR3 nucleotide sequence: TGTGCCAGCAGCCCCATTGGACGGGTGAACACCGGGGAGCTGTTTTTT.

Comments on this clone: In the same sample, other DNA sequences code for this CDR3. The rearrangement uses TRBV5-6 and TRBJ1-5, with D hard to call. The germline CDR1 and CDR2 sequences are SGHDT and YYEEEE. Trimming took off 4 bases at V and 4 bases at J, with 6 bases between the two ends. The CDR3 contains 12 residues. CDR3 residues: CASSGVNQPQHF. CDR3 DNA sequence: TGTGCCAGCAGCGGGGTTAATCAGCCCCAGCATTTT.

This sequence joins TRBV2 and TRBJ2-2; TRBD1 matches at 7 bases. This CDR3 region has 13 residues. Looked up from germline, CDR1 is SNHLY and CDR2 is FYNNEI. With 6 bases clipped from V and 7 bases from J, the junction kept 5 bases outside the gene matches. For the CDR3, the DNA is TGTGCCAGCAGGACAGGGATGATCGGGGAGCTGTTTTTT. Encoded protein: CASRTGMIGELFF.

The V and J genes are TRBV5-4 and TRBJ2-2; 10 nucleotides align to TRBD2. With 4 bases clipped from V and 1 base from J, the junction kept 7 bases outside the gene matches. Germline-derived CDR1 and CDR2 are SGHNT and YYREEE (reference sequence). This CDR3 spans 17 amino acids. CDR3 amino acids: CASSPDGLAVNTGELFF. CDR3 in DNA: TGTGCCAGCAGCCCGGACGGACTAGCGGTGAACACCGGGGAGCTGTTTTTT.

The rearrangement uses TRBV25-1 and TRBJ2-7, with a possible D match to TRBD2 (5 bases). The germline V gene encodes CDR1 MGHDK and CDR2 SYGVNS. Between the trimmed V and J ends, which lost 3 bases and 7 bases, there was a span of 19 bases. CDR3 length equals 15 residues. In DNA form, the CDR3 reads TGTGCCAGCAGTGAGGCCGAGGGCGGACTCCTGGAGCAGTACTTC. The encoded protein is CASSEAEGGLLEQYF.

This rearrangement joins TRBV19 to TRBJ1-2; D perhaps matches TRBD1 (6 bases). The V end lost 1 base, the J end lost 9 bases, and 18 bases lay between the germline ends. This CDR3 is 15 amino acids long. Germline-derived CDR1 and CDR2 are LNHDA and SQIVND (reference sequence). The CDR3 nucleotides are TGTGCCAGTAGTATAGGTGGGAGACAGGCCCTCCGCTACACCTTC. Translated, it gives CASSIGGRQALRYTF. The variable domain in full, with the rest retrieved from reference TRBV19 and TRBJ1-2, is DGGITQSPKYLFRKEGQNVTLSCEQNLNHDAMYWYRQDPGQGLRLIYYSQIVNDFQKGDIAEGYSVSREKKESFPLTVTSAQKNPTAFYLCASSIGGRQALRYTFGSGTRLTVV.

This clone was detected only once. The rearrangement links TRBV19 to TRBJ2-3, with TRBD2 identical over 13 bases. Germline CDR1 reads LNHDA; CDR2 reads SQIVND (reference sequence). J gave up 7 bases and V 6 bases, and 10 bases lay outside the gene matches. The CDR3 runs to 16 residues. The CDR3 DNA sequence: TGTGCCAGTAGGGAACTAGCGGGGGGGCGTCGAAATACGCAGTATTTT. It encodes CASRELAGGRRNTQYF.

V gene TRBV29-1 combines with J gene TRBJ1-2; D is unresolved. The CDR3 has 12 residues. CDR1 SQVTM and CDR2 ANQGSEA come from the germline V gene. V gave up 7 bases and J gave up 2 bases, with 11 bases separating them. This CDR3 is CSDGPGNYGYTF. In DNA form, the CDR3 reads TGCAGCGACGGCCCAGGAAACTATGGCTACACCTTC.

This clone was seen just once. Distinct nucleotide sequences in the sample also encode this CDR3. The chain recombines TRBV5-6 with TRBJ2-1; 8 bases are shared with TRBD2. This CDR3 region has 14 residues. Germline values: CDR1 SGHDT, CDR2 YYEEEE. The V gene end was trimmed by 2 bases and the J gene end by 6 bases; junction bases not matched to a gene: 4. As DNA, the CDR3 is TGTGCCAGCAGCTTCGGGGGGGCGAGCAATGAGCAGTTCTTC. Translated, it gives CASSFGGASNEQFF.

The chain recombines TRBV11-3 with TRBJ2-1; no reliable D call. The CDR3 sequence is 15 residues long. CDR1 SGHNT and CDR2 YENEEA come from the germline V gene. V dropped 3 bases and J dropped 4 bases, with 13 bases sitting between them. The CDR3, as DNA: TGTGCCAGCAGCTTTTCCTTTAACACTTACAATGAGCAGTTCTTC. Amino acids: CASSFSFNTYNEQFF.

This sequence joins TRBV7-9 and TRBJ1-1; 7 bases are shared with TRBD1. Trimming took 8 bases from V and 6 from J; bases not matched to a gene: 18. The CDR3 is made up of 16 amino acids. Germline CDR1 reads SEHNR; CDR2 reads FQNEAQ (reference sequence). The CDR3 DNA reads TGTGCCAGCCTTGGTTGGGGACAGAGTCCTTTGTCTGAAGCTTTCTTT. It codes for CASLGWGQSPLSEAFF.

V usage is TRBV4-1 and J usage is TRBJ1-1; D gene ambiguous. The CDR3 is 13 residues long. V was pared by 1 base and J by 5 bases, with 8 bases between. CDR1 and CDR2 (germline): MGHRA, YSYEKL. CDR3 in DNA: TGCGCCAGCAGCCAAGTGAAGGGTACTGAAGCTTTCTTT. As protein: CASSQVKGTEAFF.

The chain is built from TRBV10-3 and TRBJ2-2, with 8 bases identical to TRBD2. V was pared by 10 bases and J by 4 bases, with 5 bases of the junction left unmatched. The CDR3 has 13 amino acids. Germline lookup yields CDR1 ENHRY and CDR2 SYGVKD. Here the CDR3 DNA reads TGTGCCACCCTAGCGGGTAGCACCGGGGAGCTGTTTTTT. Its protein is CATLAGSTGELFF.

J is TRBJ2-7 and V is TRBV11-3, with D possibly called TRBD1 or TRBD2 (5 bases each). Germline V gives CDR1 SGHNT, CDR2 YENEEA. There are 14 residues in the CDR3. V was cut by 2 bases and J by 4 bases, with 12 bases left in between. The CDR3 DNA reads as TGTGCCAGCAGCTTAAATCCTGGGGGATACGAGCAGTACTTC. Its translation: CASSLNPGGYEQYF.

The chain employs TRBV5-1 and TRBJ2-2, with TRBD2 matching 8 bases. The CDR3 extends over 13 amino acids. CDR1 is SGHRS, CDR2 YFSETQ, per germline. V lost 4 bases to trimming and J lost 7 bases; unmatched junction nucleotides: 3. CDR3 loop: CASSELAVGELFF. The CDR3 nucleotides are TGCGCCAGCAGCGAACTAGCGGTCGGGGAGCTGTTTTTT.

The chain carries TRBV7-6 and TRBJ2-5; D is uncertain. Per germline, CDR1 SGHVS and CDR2 FNYEAQ. Deletions cut 1 base from V and 5 bases from J, with 8 bases between. This CDR3 has 13 amino acids. As DNA, the CDR3 is TGTGCCAGCAGCTTAGGCGTGTTTGAGACCCAGTACTTC. Its translation: CASSLGVFETQYF.

V is TRBV6-6 and J is TRBJ2-1, with D possibly TRBD2 on 6 matching bases. Germline V gives CDR1 MNHNY, CDR2 SVGAGI (reference sequence). V was trimmed by 6 bases and J by 6 bases, leaving 9 bases between them. CDR3 length equals 12 residues. As DNA, the CDR3 is TGTGCCAGCAGGGTAGCGGTCAATGAGCAGTTCTTC. It specifies CASRVAVNEQFF.

V usage is TRBV19 and J usage is TRBJ2-2; 8 bases agree with TRBD1. The junction had 17 bases not matched to a gene; V was cut back by 3 bases and J by 8 bases. CDR1 and CDR2 from the germline V gene are LNHDA and SQIVND (reference sequence). The CDR3 extends over 18 amino acids. The CDR3 region has the DNA TGTGCCAGTAGTATCTCCACCGGGACAGGTGCTACAGTGGGGGAGCTGTTTTTT. This codes for CASSISTGTGATVGELFF.

The gene calls are TRBV27 and TRBJ2-7, with TRBD2 matching over 10 bases. Germline-derived CDR1 and CDR2 are MNHEY and SMNVEV (reference sequence). V lost 5 bases, J lost 3 bases, and 7 bases stayed unmatched. The CDR3 is 15 residues long. For the CDR3, the DNA is TGTGCCAGCAGTCCCCTAGCGGGGGCCCTCTACGAGCAGTACTTC. Protein: CASSPLAGALYEQYF.

The CDR3 DNA reads TGTGCCAGCAGTAAAAGCCGCCGGGACCGAATAACCTACGAGCAGTACTTC. It is translated as CASSKSRRDRITYEQYF. The chain has TRBV25-1 and TRBJ2-7; D tentatively reads TRBD1 or TRBD2 (5 bases each). V was pared by 5 bases and J by 2 bases, with 22 bases between. This CDR3 is 17 amino acids long. Germline assignment: CDR1 MGHDK and CDR2 SYGVNS.